This T cell receptor (beta chain) was sequenced during a study of T-cell reconstitution after alpha-beta-depleted transplantation in children. The library targeted TCRbeta and was prepared with unique molecular identifiers. TCRdb analysed the PCR reads with MiXCR anew, one entry per CDR3 protein. The repertoire holds roughly 500,000 distinct CDR3 sequences, around 12% seen once, with around 5.8% in the top ten. CDR1 ENHRY and CDR2 SYGVKD come from the germline V gene. This CDR3 comprises 15 residues. V was pared by 7 bases and J by 2 bases, with 2 bases of the junction left unmatched. The sample consisted of PBMCs from the stem cell graft donor, taken from the stem cell graft. This receptor was taken from a human donor who donated a stem cell graft to a child with combined immunodeficiency. This chain links TRBV10-3 with TRBJ2-2, with 12 bases aligning to TRBD1. Here the CDR3 reads CAITGTGGNTGELFF. The CDR3 region has the DNA TGTGCCATCACCGGGACAGGGGGCAACACCGGGGAGCTGTTTTTT.